The 5 T cell receptor beta chains below were found in one sample sequenced in a study of cytomegalovirus exposure and HLA in healthy donors. The PCR contained 60 Vbeta and 13 Jbeta primers. Profiled with immunoSEQ multiplex PCR; TCRdb holds only in-frame clones, not every one. This sample carries 150,000 to 190,000 clones, 70% to 85% of them seen once, and the ten largest clones take around 6.6%. Input material: PBMCs. The source of these receptors is a woman between 45 and 65 years old in good health and CMV-seropositive.

The chain joins TRBV7-2 to TRBJ1-4, with 8 bases fitting TRBD1. V dropped 5 bases and J dropped 5; count of bases not matched to a gene: 7. The germline V gene has CDR1 SGHTA and CDR2 FQGNSA. The CDR3 has 15 amino acids. The CDR3 region has the DNA TGTGCCAGCAGCCTGGGGCAGGGGGCGAATGAAAAACTGTTTTTT. As protein: CASSLGQGANEKLFF.

The V call is TRBV7-2, the J call TRBJ1-2; D possibly corresponds to TRBD1 (5 bases). CDR3 size: 14 residues. Germline values: CDR1 SGHTA, CDR2 FQGNSA. V was shortened by 3 bases and J by 0 bases, with 8 bases between the two germline ends. Here the CDR3 reads CASSFEQANYGYTF. CDR3 nucleotide sequence: TGTGCCAGCAGCTTCGAACAGGCTAACTATGGCTACACCTTC.

The gene calls are TRBV6-1 and TRBJ1-2; possible D gene TRBD1, 5 bases. V lost 7 bases, J lost 0 bases, and 9 bases lay in between. The CDR3 has 13 amino acids. In germline, CDR1 is MNHNS, CDR2 SASEGT. CDR3 sequence reads: CASMTDSNYGYTF. For the CDR3, the DNA is TGTGCCAGCATGACAGATTCTAACTATGGCTACACCTTC.

The chain links TRBV6-1 to TRBJ1-6; maybe TRBD1 (6 bases). CDR3 size: 14 residues. The ends were cut back, 10 bases at V and 6 bases at J, with 16 bases in the middle. CDR1 is MNHNS and CDR2 is SASEGT in the germline V gene. The CDR3 loop reads CATQSGQFNSPLHF. In DNA, the CDR3 is TGTGCCACCCAATCCGGACAGTTTAATTCACCCCTCCACTTT.

Of note for this clone: The junction does not match germline at one end; this may be a read error. This rearrangement joins TRBV9 to TRBJ2-1; TRBD2 aligns across 9 bases. This CDR3 contains 15 residues. The V gene's germline CDR1 is SGDLS and CDR2 YYNGEE. CDR3 DNA: TGTGCCAGCAGCCTAGGAGGGGCTAGCGGGGACGAGCGGTTCTTC. It codes for CASSLGGASGDERFF.